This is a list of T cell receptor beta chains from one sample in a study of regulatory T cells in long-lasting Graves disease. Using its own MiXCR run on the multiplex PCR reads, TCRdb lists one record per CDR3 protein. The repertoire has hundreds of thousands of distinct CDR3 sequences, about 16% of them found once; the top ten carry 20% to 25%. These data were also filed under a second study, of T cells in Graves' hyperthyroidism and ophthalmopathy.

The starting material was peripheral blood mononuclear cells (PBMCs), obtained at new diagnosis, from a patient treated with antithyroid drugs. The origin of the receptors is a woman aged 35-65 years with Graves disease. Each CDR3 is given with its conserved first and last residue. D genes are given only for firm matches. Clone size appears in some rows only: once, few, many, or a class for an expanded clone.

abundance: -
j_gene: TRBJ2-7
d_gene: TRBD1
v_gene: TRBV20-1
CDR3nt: TGCAGTGCTGAAAGACAGGGAATCTACGAGCAGTACTTC
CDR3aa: CSAERQGIYEQYF

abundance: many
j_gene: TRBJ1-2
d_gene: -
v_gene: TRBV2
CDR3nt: TGTGCCAGCCGACCACCGACGGATAACTATGGCTACACCTTC
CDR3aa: CASRPPTDNYGYTF

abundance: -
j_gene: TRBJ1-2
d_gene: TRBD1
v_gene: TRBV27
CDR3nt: TGTGCCAGCAGTGGACAGGGTTGGGGTGGCTACACCTTC
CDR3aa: CASSGQGWGGYTF

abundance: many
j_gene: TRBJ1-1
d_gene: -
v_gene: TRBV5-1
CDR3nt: TGTGCCAGCAGCTTGATAGGGAACACTGAAGCTTTCTTT
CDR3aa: CASSLIGNTEAFF

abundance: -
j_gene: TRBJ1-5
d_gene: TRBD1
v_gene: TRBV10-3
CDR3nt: TGTGCCATCAGTGGCCCGGGACACCAGGGGGATCAGCCCCAGCATTTT
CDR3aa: CAISGPGHQGDQPQHF

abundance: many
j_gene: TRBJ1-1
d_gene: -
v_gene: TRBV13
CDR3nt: TGTGCCAGCAGCTTAGTACAGTTGAACACTGAAGCTTTCTTT
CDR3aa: CASSLVQLNTEAFF

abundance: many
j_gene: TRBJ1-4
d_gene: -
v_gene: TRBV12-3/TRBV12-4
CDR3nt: TGTGCCAGCAGTTTATTTCAGGCGGGTGAAAAACTGTTTTTT
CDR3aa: CASSLFQAGEKLFF

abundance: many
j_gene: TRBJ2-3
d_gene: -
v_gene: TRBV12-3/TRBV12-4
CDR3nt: TGTGCCAGCAGTTTAGCGAGCGGAACCACAGATACGCAGTATTTT
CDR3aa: CASSLASGTTDTQYF

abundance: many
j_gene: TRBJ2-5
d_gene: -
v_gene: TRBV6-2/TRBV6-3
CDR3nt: TGTGCCAGCAGTCCTCGGGACACCCAGTACTTC
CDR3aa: CASSPRDTQYF

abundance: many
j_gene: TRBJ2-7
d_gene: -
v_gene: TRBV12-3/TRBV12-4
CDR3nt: TGTGCCAGCAGTTTCAGCAGGGGTCACCCCTACGAGCAGTACTTC
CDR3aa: CASSFSRGHPYEQYF

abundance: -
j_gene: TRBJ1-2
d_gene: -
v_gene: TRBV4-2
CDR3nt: TGTGCCAGCAGCCAAGATAAACTTAACTATGGCTACACCTTC
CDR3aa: CASSQDKLNYGYTF

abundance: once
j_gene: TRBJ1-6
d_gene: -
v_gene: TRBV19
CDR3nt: TGTGCCAGTAGTATGGCTGAGAGCTCCTATAATTCACCCCTCCACTTT
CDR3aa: CASSMAESSYNSPLHF

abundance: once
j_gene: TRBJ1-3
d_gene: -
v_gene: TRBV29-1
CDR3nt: TGCAGCGTTGTTCTACAGTCCTCTGGAAACACCATATATTTT
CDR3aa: CSVVLQSSGNTIYF

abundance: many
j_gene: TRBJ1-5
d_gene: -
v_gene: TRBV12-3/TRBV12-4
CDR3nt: TGTGCCAGCAATTGGGGAAACAGCAATCAGCCCCAGCATTTT
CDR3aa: CASNWGNSNQPQHF

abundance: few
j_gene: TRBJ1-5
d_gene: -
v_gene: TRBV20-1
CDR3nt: TGCAGTGCTAGAGACAGCAGCGATAGCAATCAGCCCCAGCATTTT
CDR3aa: CSARDSSDSNQPQHF

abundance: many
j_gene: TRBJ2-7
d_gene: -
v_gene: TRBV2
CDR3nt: TGTGCCAGCAGCCCGACAATTTCCCACGAGCAGTACTTC
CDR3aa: CASSPTISHEQYF

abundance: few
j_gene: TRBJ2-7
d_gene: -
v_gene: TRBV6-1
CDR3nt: TGTGCCAGCAGGTCGGCAGGGGAATACGAGCAGTACTTC
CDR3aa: CASRSAGEYEQYF

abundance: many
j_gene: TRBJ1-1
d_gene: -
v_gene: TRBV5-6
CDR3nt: TGTGCCAGCAGCTTGGTTGGCCAACTCGGGGCTGAAGCTTTCTTT
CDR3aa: CASSLVGQLGAEAFF

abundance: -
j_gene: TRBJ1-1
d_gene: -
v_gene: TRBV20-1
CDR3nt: TGCAGTGCTCGAGGGAGGGGCGGAACTGAAGCTTTCTTT
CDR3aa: CSARGRGGTEAFF

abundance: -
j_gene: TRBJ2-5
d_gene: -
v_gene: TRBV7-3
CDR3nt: TGTGCCAGCAGCTCCGCAGAGGGGGAGACCCAGTACTTC
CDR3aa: CASSSAEGETQYF

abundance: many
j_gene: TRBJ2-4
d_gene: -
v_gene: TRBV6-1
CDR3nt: TGTGCCAGCAGTGAAGTGGTATTGGTACGGAACGCATGGTCCAAAAACATTCAGTACTTC
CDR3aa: CASSEVVLVRNAWSKNIQYF

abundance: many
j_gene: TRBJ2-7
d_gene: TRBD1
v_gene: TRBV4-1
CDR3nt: TGCGCCAGCAGCCAAGATTCACAGGGGGCGCGAGAGCAGTACTTC
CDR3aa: CASSQDSQGAREQYF

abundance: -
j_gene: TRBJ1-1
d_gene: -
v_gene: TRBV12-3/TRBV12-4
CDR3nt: TGTGCCAGCAGTTTAGGCGAAACAGCAGAAGCTTTCTTT
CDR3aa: CASSLGETAEAFF

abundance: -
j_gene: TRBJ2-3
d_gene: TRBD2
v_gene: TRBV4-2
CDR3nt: TGTGCCAGCAGCCAGAACCTCGGGGGGGCTGGCACAGATACGCAGTATTTT
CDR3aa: CASSQNLGGAGTDTQYF

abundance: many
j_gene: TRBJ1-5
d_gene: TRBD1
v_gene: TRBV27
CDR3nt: TGTGCCAGCAGTTGGGGACAGACTAATCAGCCCCAGCATTTT
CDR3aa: CASSWGQTNQPQHF

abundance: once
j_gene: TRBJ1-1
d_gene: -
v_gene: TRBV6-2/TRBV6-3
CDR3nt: TGTGCCAGCATCAACCTACAGGGTGGAGAAGCTTTCTTT
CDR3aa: CASINLQGGEAFF

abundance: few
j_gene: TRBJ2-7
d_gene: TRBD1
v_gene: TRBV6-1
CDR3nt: TGTGCCAGCAGCCCGACAGGGTTAATCTACGAGCAGTACTTC
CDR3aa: CASSPTGLIYEQYF

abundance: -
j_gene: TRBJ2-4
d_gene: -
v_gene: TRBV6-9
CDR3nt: TGTGCCAGCAGTTCCCCGACACGCCGGTACTTC
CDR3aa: CASSSPTRRYF